What follows are 3 T cell receptor beta chains derived from one specimen sequenced in a study of blood T cell repertoires in COVID-19. This table comes from immunoSEQ multiplex PCR, and its TCRdb copy is limited to in-frame clones, with some not included. The sample lists approximately 98,000 clones, approximately 82% seen once, with 4% to 5% in the top ten. Input material: peripheral blood. The receptors come from a woman in her 70s with acute or convalescent COVID-19.

This clone was observed a few times. V and J are TRBV19 and TRBJ1-2; 7 bases are shared with TRBD1. Germline-derived CDR1 and CDR2 are LNHDA and SQIVND (reference sequence). CDR3 length equals 14 residues. Germline trimming cut 0 bases from V and 4 bases from J; bases unmatched to any gene: 2. CDR3 sequence reads: CASSIDRDSYGYTF. DNA for the CDR3: TGTGCCAGTAGTATAGATCGGGACAGCTATGGCTACACCTTC.

The chain uses TRBV11-2 and TRBJ2-1, with 9 bases matching TRBD2. Germline V gene sequence: CDR1 SGHAT, CDR2 FQNNGV. The CDR3 has 19 residues. The junction had 18 bases not matched to a gene; V was cut back by 5 bases and J by 4 bases. CDR3 nucleotide sequence: TGTGCCAGCAGCCTTGGTGGCGGATTAGCGGGAGTGTTATACAATGAGCAGTTCTTC. Translation gives CASSLGGGLAGVLYNEQFF.

The chain combines TRBV19 with TRBJ1-4, with 10 bases identical to TRBD1. The CDR3 contains 17 residues. Germline V gene lookup returns CDR1 LNHDA and CDR2 SQIVND (reference sequence). With 4 bases clipped from V and 8 bases from J, the junction kept 13 bases outside the gene matches. CDR3 nucleotide sequence: TGTGCCAGTAGTACGAGATACTCGGGACAGGGGAGAGAAAAACTGTTTTTT. This translates into CASSTRYSGQGREKLFF.